The 18 T cell receptor beta chains reported below all come from one sample, sequenced in a study of T cells after yellow fever vaccination. TCRdb reprocessed the 5' RACE reads via MiXCR and lists one record per CDR3 protein. The sample consists of approximately 150,000 distinct CDR3 sequences, roughly 6.2% of them appearing once. This material consisted of CD4+ T cells sorted from PBMCs, taken on the day of the first yellow fever vaccination. The receptors here all came from a man between 18 and 35 years old who received the YFV17D yellow fever vaccine.

This clonotype was counted at least ten times. This chain connects TRBV4-3 to TRBJ2-4, with 12 bases matching TRBD2. Germline loops: CDR1 LGHNA, CDR2 YSLEER. The CDR3 length is 17 residues. V lost 0 bases, J lost 9 bases, and 9 bases stayed unmatched. The CDR3 protein is CASSQDHPSGGGTIQYF. The CDR3 DNA sequence: TGCGCCAGCAGCCAAGATCACCCTAGCGGGGGGGGAACCATTCAGTACTTC.

This clonotype was recorded many times. J is TRBJ2-3 and V is TRBV7-2; D may match TRBD1 or TRBD2 (6 bases each). The V end lost 8 bases, the J end lost 4 bases, and 10 bases lay between the germline ends. The CDR3 has 12 residues. Germline values: CDR1 SGHTA, CDR2 FQGNSA. The CDR3 reads CASEGGSDTQYF. DNA for the CDR3: TGTGCCAGCGAGGGGGGTTCAGATACGCAGTATTTT.

This clonotype was detected only a few times. The chain couples TRBV10-3 to TRBJ1-2; perhaps TRBD1 as D (6 bases). V was cut by 0 bases and J by 4 bases, with 15 bases left in between. The germline V gene encodes CDR1 ENHRY and CDR2 SYGVKD. This CDR3 region has 16 residues. CDR3: CAISESAGANSYGYTF. CDR3 nucleotide sequence: TGTGCCATCAGTGAGTCAGCGGGGGCGAATAGCTATGGCTACACCTTC.

The rearrangement links TRBV10-3 to TRBJ1-5; D is uncertain. Deletions cut 4 bases from V and 1 base from J, with 5 bases between. The CDR3 runs to 13 residues. Germline values: CDR1 ENHRY, CDR2 SYGVKD. The CDR3 DNA is TGTGCCATCAGTGTTGAGAGCAATCAGCCCCAGCATTTT. It is translated as CAISVESNQPQHF.

A few counts support this clonotype. The chain joins TRBV7-2 to TRBJ2-6; D uncertain. The CDR3 contains 15 residues. CDR1 and CDR2 (germline): SGHTA, FQGNSA. With 1 base removed from V and 2 bases from J, the gap between germline ends came to 6 bases. In nucleotides, the CDR3 is TGTGCCAGCAGCTTAGAAGCTCCTGGGGCCAACGTCCTGACTTTC. Translated, it gives CASSLEAPGANVLTF.

This clonotype was seen at least ten times. The genes are TRBV29-1 and TRBJ1-1, with D tentatively TRBD1 (5 bases). Germline assignment: CDR1 SQVTM and CDR2 ANQGSEA. The length of the CDR3 is 11 residues. CDR3 nucleotides: TGCAGGGTAGACAGCAACACTGAAGCTTTCTTT. Translating gives CRVDSNTEAFF.

The chain carries TRBV5-4 and TRBJ2-1; 9 positions agree with TRBD2. The germline CDR1 and CDR2 sequences are SGHNT and YYREEE (reference sequence). V gave up 3 bases and J gave up 0 bases; unmatched junction bases: 4. This CDR3 contains 16 residues. The CDR3 coding sequence is TGTGCCAGCAGCTCCTTAGCGGGGGACTCCTACAATGAGCAGTTCTTC. Amino acid sequence: CASSSLAGDSYNEQFF.

This clonotype showed up many times. The CDR3 coding sequence is TGTGCCAGCCTCACAGGGAACACCGGGGAGCTGTTTTTT. This sequence encodes CASLTGNTGELFF. The rearrangement uses TRBV28 and TRBJ2-2; tentatively, D is TRBD1 (5 bases). The CDR3 loop spans 13 amino acids. Germline-derived CDR1 and CDR2 are MDHEN and SYDVKM. Trimming pared 8 bases from V and 1 base from J, leaving 8 bases between.

This clonotype came up many times. The gene calls are TRBV3-1 and TRBJ2-3, with D perhaps assigned TRBD1 or TRBD2 (6 bases each). In germline, CDR1 is LGHDT, CDR2 YNNKEL (reference sequence). V was clipped by 3 bases and J by 1 base, with 11 bases between them. CDR3 size: 15 residues. In DNA, the CDR3 is TGTGCCAGCAGCCATACAAGGGGGGGCACAGATACGCAGTATTTT. This sequence encodes CASSHTRGGTDTQYF.

V usage is TRBV7-2 and J usage is TRBJ1-5; no reliable D call. This CDR3 is built from 15 residues. Trimming left V 2 bases short and J 0 bases short, with 8 bases between. Germline CDR1 is SGHTA and CDR2 is FQGNSA. This CDR3 reads CASSLNPFSNQPQHF. CDR3 bases: TGTGCCAGCAGCTTAAATCCCTTTAGCAATCAGCCCCAGCATTTT.

J is TRBJ1-6 and V is TRBV9; tentative D call: TRBD1 (5 bases). Germline CDR1 is SGDLS and CDR2 is YYNGEE. V dropped 2 bases and J dropped 4 bases, with 13 bases sitting between them. The CDR3 is 16 amino acids. Here the CDR3 reads CASSVAWTTYNSPLHF. The DNA of the CDR3 is TGTGCCAGCAGCGTCGCTTGGACAACTTATAATTCACCCCTCCACTTT.

This clonotype came up many times. The chain employs TRBV5-6 and TRBJ2-1; the D gene is possibly TRBD2 (5 bases). The ends were cut back, 2 bases at V and 2 bases at J, with 20 bases in the middle. The CDR3 is 18 amino acids. CDR1 SGHDT and CDR2 YYEEEE come from the germline V gene. Here the CDR3 reads CASSFPGGFASPYNEQFF. CDR3 nucleotides: TGTGCCAGCAGCTTTCCAGGAGGCTTCGCCTCCCCCTACAATGAGCAGTTCTTC.

V is TRBV7-2 and J is TRBJ1-1; unclear D gene. Germline CDR1 SGHTA, CDR2 FQGNSA. The CDR3 is 12 residues long. V lost 5 bases and J 1 base, leaving 5 bases between the germline ends. The CDR3 spells CASSTANTEAFF. CDR3 DNA: TGTGCCAGCAGCACAGCGAACACTGAAGCTTTCTTT.

This clonotype showed up just a few times. The V and J genes are TRBV4-2 and TRBJ1-1, with TRBD1 as a possible D gene (5 bases). The CDR3 is 17 amino acids. Germline V gene lookup returns CDR1 LGHNA and CDR2 YNFKEQ. Between the trimmed V and J ends, which lost 1 base and 5 bases, there was a span of 20 bases. The CDR3 DNA reads TGTGCCAGCAGCCAAGCCCCCAGGGCGCGGGTATGGACTGAAGCTTTCTTT. Amino acid sequence: CASSQAPRARVWTEAFF.

This chain links TRBV13 with TRBJ1-2; 7 bases match TRBD1. The CDR3 is 17 amino acids. Germline-derived CDR1 and CDR2 are PRHDT and FYEKMQ (reference sequence). The V segment lost 2 bases and the J segment 2 bases; nucleotides outside the gene matches: 11. The CDR3 sequence: CASSLTGTATPNYGYTF. The CDR3 DNA sequence: TGTGCCAGCAGCTTAACTGGGACAGCCACCCCAAACTATGGCTACACCTTC.

The V gene is TRBV15, the J gene TRBJ2-5, with 7 nucleotides matching TRBD2. The V gene end was trimmed by 6 bases and the J gene end by 1 base; junction bases not matched to a gene: 8. The CDR3 is made up of 15 amino acids. Germline lookup yields CDR1 LNHNV and CDR2 YYDKDF (reference sequence). CDR3 sequence: CATSRAGVPQETQYF. The CDR3 DNA follows: TGTGCCACCAGTAGGGCGGGGGTCCCCCAAGAGACCCAGTACTTC.

V usage is TRBV5-8 and J usage is TRBJ2-1; maybe TRBD2 (5 bases). Germline V gene lookup returns CDR1 SGHTS and CDR2 YDEGEE. This CDR3 region has 17 residues. V lost 4 bases, J lost 0 bases, and 17 bases lay in between. CDR3 sequence: CASSRASLTSSYNEQFF. The DNA for the CDR3 is TGTGCCAGCAGCAGGGCTAGCCTTACTAGCTCCTACAATGAGCAGTTCTTC. The full variable domain, in which reference TRBV5-8 and TRBJ2-1 provide the parts outside the CDR3, is EAGVTQSPTHLIKTRGQQATLRCSPISGHTSVYWYQQALGLGLQFLLWYDEGEERNRGNFPPRFSGRQFPNYSSELNVNALELEDSALYLCASSRASLTSSYNEQFFGPGTRLTVL.

This clonotype was seen a handful of times. V and J are TRBV20-1 and TRBJ2-6, with 9 bases matching TRBD1. Germline CDR1 reads DFQATT; CDR2 reads SNEGSKA (reference sequence). J lost 4 bases, V lost 6 bases, and 10 bases had no gene match. This CDR3 comprises 16 residues. DNA of the CDR3: TGCAGTGCCCTCGGACAGGGGAGCTCAGGGGCCAACGTCCTGACTTTC. Translation: CSALGQGSSGANVLTF.